The 8 T cell receptor beta chains below all came from one sample that was sequenced in a study of T cells after yellow fever vaccination. TCRdb redid the calling of the 5' RACE reads with MiXCR, one entry per CDR3 protein. This table has 280,000 or so distinct CDR3 sequences, around 10% appearing once. The sample in question was CD4+ T cells sorted from PBMCs, obtained 5 days after the yellow fever booster vaccination. The receptors shown here come from a man between 18 and 35 years old who received the YFV17D yellow fever vaccine.

The chain carries TRBV18 and TRBJ1-2; no clear D. The CDR3 contains 13 residues. The V and J ends lost 2 bases and 6 bases respectively, with 10 bases between them. CDR1 and CDR2 from the germline V gene are KGHSH and LQKENI. The CDR3 protein is CASSPGPAHGYTF. The CDR3 DNA is TGTGCCAGCTCACCAGGCCCAGCCCATGGCTACACCTTC.

This clonotype came up a few times. The V and J genes are TRBV6-2 or TRBV6-3 and TRBJ1-5; possibly TRBD1 for D (6 bases). The CDR3 loop spans 14 amino acids. Trimming removed 6 bases from V and 7 bases from J, with 16 bases in between. Germline CDR1 and CDR2: MNHEY and SVGEGT. The CDR3 bases are TGTGCCAGCAGGTCGATACAGGGTAACCAGCCCCAGCATTTT. Encoded protein: CASRSIQGNQPQHF.

This clonotype was detected ten times or more. The rearrangement uses TRBV12-3 or TRBV12-4 and TRBJ1-5, with D possibly being TRBD1 (6 bases). The CDR3 spans 15 residues. The V gene lost 4 bases and the J gene lost 1 base, with 11 bases spanning the gap. CDR3 DNA: TGTGCCAGCAGTTCGCGTGGACAGAGCAATCAGCCCCAGCATTTT. Translating gives CASSSRGQSNQPQHF.

This clonotype was counted only a few times. This rearrangement joins TRBV28 to TRBJ2-6; D gene uncertain. With 3 bases removed from V and 4 bases from J, the gap between germline ends came to 4 bases. Germline CDR1 and CDR2: MDHEN and SYDVKM. There are 13 residues in the CDR3. This CDR3 reads CASSFDGANVLTF. CDR3 DNA: TGTGCCAGCAGTTTCGACGGGGCCAACGTCCTGACTTTC.

This clonotype was seen ten or more times. The chain combines TRBV12-3 or TRBV12-4 with TRBJ2-4; perhaps TRBD2 as D (7 bases). Trimming stripped 7 bases from V and 2 bases from J, with 18 bases between. The CDR3 length is 16 residues. CDR3 residues: CASTPRGGGTKNIQYF. CDR3 DNA sequence: TGTGCCAGCACCCCTAGAGGCGGGGGCACCAAAAACATTCAGTACTTC.

The chain couples TRBV25-1 to TRBJ1-5; TRBD1 agrees at 7 bases. The trim removed 7 bases at V and 10 bases at J, leaving 10 bases unmatched. Germline lookup yields CDR1 MGHDK and CDR2 SYGVNS. CDR3 length: 13 residues. The CDR3 reads CASTAGGLQPQHF. The CDR3 DNA sequence: TGTGCCAGCACAGCAGGGGGTTTACAACCCCAGCATTTT.

In its sample, this clonotype was seen a few times. The genes are TRBV27 and TRBJ2-1; 9 bases are shared with TRBD1. This CDR3 contains 15 residues. The V gene's germline CDR1 is MNHEY and CDR2 SMNVEV (reference sequence). V shed 5 bases and J 5 bases; nucleotides not matched to a gene: 7. The CDR3 protein is CASSPDRGAHNEQFF. CDR3 nucleotides: TGTGCCAGCAGTCCGGACAGGGGTGCACACAATGAGCAGTTCTTC.

V usage is TRBV7-2 and J usage is TRBJ1-2; 8 bases map to TRBD1. V lost 4 bases to trimming and J lost 0 bases; unmatched junction nucleotides: 4. CDR3 length: 15 residues. Germline V gene data show CDR1 as SGHTA and CDR2 as FQGNSA. In nucleotides, the CDR3 is TGTGCCAGCAGCTACCGACAGGGGACTAACTATGGCTACACCTTC. Translated: CASSYRQGTNYGYTF.